The next 23 T cell receptor beta chains were all read from a single sample in a study of T cell responses to AZD1222 COVID-19 vaccine. Generated by immunoSEQ multiplex PCR, the TCRdb table keeps only in-frame clones and is missing some. This repertoire shows roughly 120,000 clones, roughly 84% found once; its top ten account for about 1.2%. Specimen: peripheral blood, collected on day 0 of AZD1222 vaccination. These receptors originate from an adult in good health.

The V call is TRBV25-1, the J call TRBJ2-5, with no clear D. This CDR3 contains 10 residues. Germline V CDR1 and CDR2: MGHDK, SYGVNS. Trimming removed 7 bases at V and 4 bases at J, with 4 bases between. The chain's CDR3 is CASIGETQYF. CDR3 DNA: TGTGCCAGCATTGGAGAGACCCAGTACTTC.

V usage is TRBV28 and J usage is TRBJ1-5; 7 nucleotides match TRBD1. The CDR3 length is 15 residues. Germline CDR1 is MDHEN and CDR2 is SYDVKM. Trimming removed 3 bases from V and 4 bases from J; junction bases left unmatched: 6. The CDR3 DNA reads TGTGCCAGCAGTTTTATGACAGGGTTTAATCAGCCCCAGCATTTT. Its translation: CASSFMTGFNQPQHF.

The rearrangement links TRBV9 to TRBJ1-3; tentative D call: TRBD1 (5 bases). The CDR3 loop spans 16 amino acids. The V end lost 0 bases, the J end lost 0 bases, and 10 bases lay between the germline ends. Germline-derived CDR1 and CDR2 are SGDLS and YYNGEE. Here the CDR3 reads CASSVGGFSSGNTIYF. CDR3 DNA: TGTGCCAGCAGCGTAGGGGGCTTCTCCTCTGGAAACACCATATATTTT.

The chain employs TRBV18 and TRBJ1-1; TRBD1 matches at 7 bases. The CDR3 runs to 13 residues. Germline values: CDR1 KGHSH, CDR2 LQKENI. Unmatched junction bases numbered 5, after V lost 4 bases and J lost 6 bases. The CDR3 is CASSHPGGPEAFF. CDR3 bases: TGTGCCAGCTCACACCCAGGGGGACCTGAAGCTTTCTTT.

This chain joins TRBV7-2 and TRBJ2-1, with TRBD2 as a possible D gene (5 bases). This CDR3 contains 12 residues. The V gene's germline CDR1 is SGHTA and CDR2 FQGNSA. V was shortened by 5 bases and J by 8 bases, with 10 bases between the two germline ends. The CDR3 bases are TGTGCCAGCAGCCGAGGAGGCGATGAGCAGTTCTTC. It specifies CASSRGGDEQFF.

This chain joins TRBV5-1 and TRBJ1-4, with D perhaps matching TRBD1 (6 bases). This CDR3 comprises 14 residues. The germline CDR1 and CDR2 sequences are SGHRS and YFSETQ. The ends were cut back, 7 bases at V and 0 bases at J, with 10 bases in the middle. CDR3 coding DNA: TGCGCCAGCTCGCGGACAGCAACTAATGAAAAACTGTTTTTT. Protein sequence: CASSRTATNEKLFF.

V is TRBV12-5 and J is TRBJ2-2; the match to TRBD2 covers 14 bases. There are 18 residues in the CDR3. Germline V lookup: CDR1 LGHNT, CDR2 FRNRAP. V was clipped by 4 bases and J by 4 bases; unmatched bases: 8. CDR3 residues: CASGSAGLAGGGTGELFF. The CDR3 region has the DNA TGTGCTAGTGGTTCGGCCGGACTAGCGGGGGGCGGCACCGGGGAGCTGTTTTTT.

The rearrangement uses TRBV9 and TRBJ1-1, with TRBD1 matching over 7 bases. V trimming: 4 bases; J trimming: 10 bases; junction bases outside the gene matches: 13. Looked up from germline, CDR1 is SGDLS and CDR2 is YYNGEE. The CDR3 spans 14 residues. Here the CDR3 reads CASSPLTGEFGAFF. In nucleotides, the CDR3 is TGTGCCAGCAGCCCCTTAACAGGGGAATTCGGAGCTTTCTTT.

The chain employs TRBV18 and TRBJ1-2; D unresolved. V shed 3 bases and J shed 8 bases, with 19 bases lying between them. This CDR3 has 15 residues. The germline gives CDR1 KGHSH, CDR2 LQKENI. CDR3 amino acids: CASSPSPMGSGGYTF. The CDR3 DNA reads TGTGCCAGCTCACCGAGTCCTATGGGCTCAGGCGGCTACACCTTC. Variable domain in full (rest from reference TRBV18 and TRBJ1-2): NAGVMQNPRHLVRRRGQEARLRCSPMKGHSHVYWYRQLPEEGLKFMVYLQKENIIDESGMPKERFSAEFPKEGPSILRIQQVVRGDSAAYFCASSPSPMGSGGYTFGSGTRLTVV.

V is TRBV5-8 and J is TRBJ2-1, with 9 nucleotides matching TRBD2. V dropped 4 bases and J dropped 12; count of bases not matched to a gene: 20. The CDR3 has 17 amino acids. Germline assignment: CDR1 SGHTS and CDR2 YDEGEE. For the CDR3, the DNA is TGTGCCAGCAGCCGAATGGGGGGACTAGCTATCAGCGGTTGGCAGTTCTTC. Translating gives CASSRMGGLAISGWQFF.

The chain uses TRBV7-9 and TRBJ1-2, with a weak D call TRBD1 (6 bases). This CDR3 spans 17 amino acids. Germline V gene lookup returns CDR1 SEHNR and CDR2 FQNEAQ (reference sequence). V gave up 4 bases and J gave up 1 base, with 19 bases separating them. The CDR3: CASSSPGWTAYNYGYTF. The CDR3 coding sequence is TGTGCCAGCAGCTCCCCAGGCTGGACAGCGTATAACTATGGCTACACCTTC.

V and J are TRBV18 and TRBJ2-7; 12 nucleotides align to TRBD2. This CDR3 comprises 14 residues. Per the germline V gene, CDR1 is KGHSH and CDR2 is LQKENI. Trimming removed 3 bases from V and 7 bases from J; junction bases left unmatched: 4. CDR3 in DNA: TGTGCCAGCTCACCTCTAGCGGGGGGGCGAGAGCAGTACTTC. This codes for CASSPLAGGREQYF.

The rearrangement joins TRBV6-5 to TRBJ2-1, with 7 bases lining up with TRBD2. In germline, CDR1 is MNHEY, CDR2 SVGAGI. CDR3 length: 13 residues. Germline trimming cut 8 bases from V and 3 bases from J; bases unmatched to any gene: 4. CDR3: CASGWGGYNEQFF. The CDR3, as DNA: TGTGCCAGCGGGTGGGGGGGCTACAATGAGCAGTTCTTC.

This rearrangement joins TRBV2 to TRBJ1-2; D unresolved. Trimming pared 5 bases from V and 7 bases from J, leaving 14 bases between. Germline V gives CDR1 SNHLY, CDR2 FYNNEI. The CDR3 loop spans 13 amino acids. Here the CDR3 DNA reads TGTGCCAGCAGTTTGGGCCTCGGGAGTGGCTACACCTTC. It is translated as CASSLGLGSGYTF. Based on the CDR3 plus reference TRBV2 and TRBJ1-2, the full variable domain is EPEVTQTPSHQVTQMGQEVILRCVPISNHLYFYWYRQILGQKVEFLVSFYNNEISEKSEIFDDQFSVERPDGSNFTLKIRSTKLEDSAMYFCASSLGLGSGYTFGSGTRLTVV.

The V call is TRBV12-5, the J call TRBJ1-6; 8 positions match TRBD1. CDR1 and CDR2 (germline): LGHNT, FRNRAP. The junction had 6 bases not matched to a gene; V was cut back by 1 base and J by 4 bases. The CDR3 runs to 17 residues. The CDR3 loop reads CASGLGTGSVYNSPLHF. The DNA of the CDR3 is TGTGCTAGTGGTTTGGGGACAGGGAGTGTTTATAATTCACCCCTCCACTTT. The variable domain in full, with the rest retrieved from reference TRBV12-5 and TRBJ1-6, is DARVTQTPRHKVTEMGQEVTMRCQPILGHNTVFWYRQTMMQGLELLAYFRNRAPLDDSGMPKDRFSAEMPDATLATLKIQPSEPRDSAVYFCASGLGTGSVYNSPLHFGNGTRLTVT.

The genes are TRBV25-1 and TRBJ1-4; 11 nucleotides align to TRBD1. J was trimmed by 8 bases and V by 3 bases; bases with no gene match: 5. Germline V gives CDR1 MGHDK, CDR2 SYGVNS. The CDR3 is 15 residues long. The CDR3 DNA reads as TGTGCCAGCAGTGACCGGGACAGGGGGGTCGAAAAACTGTTTTTT. Translation gives CASSDRDRGVEKLFF.

CDR3 sequence reads: CASSWSQGRQPQHF. The CDR3 bases are TGTGCCAGCAGTTGGTCTCAGGGTCGTCAGCCCCAGCATTTT. The gene calls are TRBV27 and TRBJ1-5; tentative D call: TRBD1 (5 bases). V dropped 4 bases and J dropped 6 bases, with 13 bases sitting between them. The CDR3 is made up of 14 amino acids. The germline CDR1 and CDR2 sequences are MNHEY and SMNVEV (reference sequence).

The chain has TRBV27 and TRBJ1-1; 8 positions match TRBD1. CDR3 length: 14 residues. Germline trimming cut 2 bases from V and 2 bases from J; bases unmatched to any gene: 1. Germline-derived CDR1 and CDR2 are MNHEY and SMNVEV (reference sequence). CDR3 coding DNA: TGTGCCAGCAGTTTAACAGGGGGTAACACTGAAGCTTTCTTT. Translation gives CASSLTGGNTEAFF.

CDR3: CASSRQGGTDTQYF. The CDR3 coding sequence is TGTGCCAGCAGTCGACAGGGTGGTACAGATACGCAGTATTTT. The V gene is TRBV14, the J gene TRBJ2-3; 7 bases are shared with TRBD1. Germline CDR1 reads SGHDN; CDR2 reads FVKESK. The CDR3 is 14 residues long. With 6 bases clipped from V and 3 bases from J, the junction kept 6 bases outside the gene matches.

This clone was counted between two and nine times. The V and J genes are TRBV19 and TRBJ1-5; D might be TRBD1 (5 bases). Trimming removed 6 bases at V and 1 base at J, with 10 bases between. Looked up from germline, CDR1 is LNHDA and CDR2 is SQIVND (reference sequence). The CDR3 has 14 amino acids. CDR3 amino acids: CASSLDRSNQPQHF. CDR3 nucleotide sequence: TGTGCCAGTAGCCTCGACAGAAGCAATCAGCCCCAGCATTTT. Full variable domain (missing parts from reference TRBV19 and TRBJ1-5): DGGITQSPKYLFRKEGQNVTLSCEQNLNHDAMYWYRQDPGQGLRLIYYSQIVNDFQKGDIAEGYSVSREKKESFPLTVTSAQKNPTAFYLCASSLDRSNQPQHFGDGTRLSIL.

The chain employs TRBV28 and TRBJ2-4; unclear D gene. The CDR3 loop spans 12 amino acids. Germline CDR1 MDHEN, CDR2 SYDVKM. V lost 3 bases and J 4 bases, leaving 4 bases between the germline ends. In DNA form, the CDR3 reads TGTGCCAGCAGTTTTGAGAAAAACATTCAGTACTTC. Protein sequence: CASSFEKNIQYF.

The chain has TRBV7-6 and TRBJ2-1; either TRBD1 or TRBD2 may fit D (5 bases each). Germline V gene data show CDR1 as SGHVS and CDR2 as FNYEAQ. Trimming left V 0 bases short and J 0 bases short, with 12 bases between. This CDR3 is 17 amino acids long. The CDR3 sequence is CASSLALAGSSYNEQFF. Written as DNA, the CDR3 is TGTGCCAGCAGCTTAGCGCTGGCAGGGAGCTCCTACAATGAGCAGTTCTTC.

The chain joins TRBV7-8 to TRBJ2-1; the D gene is possibly TRBD2 (6 bases). The CDR3 sequence is 14 residues long. Trimming cost V 1 base and J 7 bases, with 11 bases left between them. The germline V gene encodes CDR1 SGHVS and CDR2 FQNEAQ. CDR3 residues: CASSLVTSMNEQFF. The CDR3 region has the DNA TGTGCCAGCAGCTTAGTTACTAGCATGAATGAGCAGTTCTTC.